This T cell receptor beta chain was recovered during a study of CD8+ T cells in alopecia areata. Note on this clone: Its antigen remains unknown.

Researchers picked out CD4+ and CD8+ T cells from PBMCs by sorting. Trimming shortened V by 0 bases and J by 3 bases, and 8 bases separated the two germline ends. CDR3 length equals 14 residues. Germline CDR1 reads SGHVS; CDR2 reads FNYEAQ. The study's findings and limits: Clarity of TCR sharing across patients fell short of that in mice, possibly HLA-related. Among the cells sequenced in scalp samples are also the resident alphabeta T cells of normal skin. Normal scalp had lower clonality than lesional scalp, with alopecia totalis/universalis lesions showing this most strongly.

The sequencing template was cDNA reverse transcribed from extracted RNA. The repertoire was sequenced with immunoSEQ multiplex PCR; TCRdb's copy has only in-frame clones and lacks some. This table has under 250,000 clones, more than 55% appearing once. Material for sequencing was CD8+ T cells sorted from blood. The TCR was taken from a human donor in good health. The gene calls are TRBV7-6 and TRBJ1-1, with D tentatively TRBD1 (5 bases). As DNA, the CDR3 is TGTGCCAGCAGCTTAGCAGGGGATGACACTGAAGCTTTCTTT. Translation gives CASSLAGDDTEAFF.